Below, 29 T cell receptor beta chains from the same sample are listed, as sequenced in a study of T cell repertoires and leukemia-associated antigens. Antigens of these TCRs are unknown. Each CDR3 protein is one row after TCRdb ran MiXCR on the 5' RACE reads. The profile covers about 10,000 distinct CDR3 sequences, with 35% to 45% appearing a single time and 27% taken by the ten largest. The specimen was CD3+ T cells sorted from blood and cultured. These receptors originate from a female donor in good health.

The chain recombines TRBV12-3 or TRBV12-4 with TRBJ1-1; TRBD1 aligns across 8 bases. CDR3 length: 13 amino acids. V lost 10 bases and J lost 0; bases outside the gene matches: 4. CDR3: CATTDRVNTEAFF. DNA of the CDR3: TGTGCCACTACGGACAGGGTGAACACTGAAGCTTTCTTT.

Comment on this clonotype: At one boundary the junction diverges from the germline segment, which might be a read error. The chain joins TRBV24-1 to TRBJ2-3; 11 bases align to TRBD2. Germline V gene data show CDR1 as KGHDR and CDR2 as SFDVKD. This CDR3 is 15 amino acids long. DNA of the CDR3: TGCGCCACCAATCGACTAGCGGGATGGACAGATACGCGGTATTTT. It is translated as CATNRLAGWTDTRYF.

V and J are TRBV5-6 and TRBJ2-2; D might be TRBD1 (5 bases). CDR1 and CDR2 from the germline V gene are SGHDT and YYEEEE. V shed 0 bases and J shed 1 base, with 7 bases lying between them. The CDR3 runs 15 residues. The CDR3, as DNA: TGTGCCAGCAGCTTGGGGACAAGGAACACCGGGGAGCTGTTTTTT. Protein product: CASSLGTRNTGELFF. Supplemented by reference TRBV5-6 and TRBJ2-2, the full variable domain reads DAGVTQSPTHLIKTRGQQVTLRCSPKSGHDTVSWYQQALGQGPQFIFQYYEEEERQRGNFPDRFSGHQFPNYSSELNVNALLLGDSALYLCASSLGTRNTGELFFGEGSRLTVL.

Remarks on this clonotype: The DNA is left out, because the CDR3 cannot be placed on it with certainty; the CDR3 is given as TCRdb lists it. The V gene is TRBV10-2, the J gene TRBJ1-1. The CDR3 has 22 amino acids, counting both end residues. Germline V gene lookup returns CDR1 WSHSY and CDR2 SAAADI. The CDR3 loop reads CASSGSGRVETQYFGPGTEAFF.

This clonotype was found many times. The chain employs TRBV14 and TRBJ2-7, with 9 bases that match TRBD1. There are 16 residues in the CDR3. From germline, CDR1 is SGHDN and CDR2 FVKESK. V gave up 3 bases and J gave up 6 bases; unmatched junction bases: 12. CDR3 in DNA: TGTGCCAGCAGCCATTACCCCCGGGACAGGGAGCGCGAGCAGTACTTC. Its translation is CASSHYPRDREREQYF.

The sample holds many counts of this clonotype. The CDR3 region has the DNA TGTGCCACCTATAGCGGGGACGCCAAAAACATTCAGTACTTC. Its protein product is CATYSGDAKNIQYF. The chain links TRBV21-1 to TRBJ2-4; whether TRBD2, the table's D call, matches the DNA was not checked. TRBV21-1 is labeled a pseudogene. The CDR3 covers 14 residues.

At least ten counts were recorded for this clonotype. Because the CDR3's place on the DNA is in doubt, the DNA is left out and the CDR3 is given as listed by TCRdb. The rearrangement joins TRBV21-1 to TRBJ2-4; the table gives TRBD1 as D, unverified against the DNA. TRBV21-1 is tagged as a pseudogene. From its first to its last residue, the CDR3 has 16 amino acids. The CDR3 sequence is CASSKERWGLGNIQYF.

Judged by abundance, this clonotype is medium-sized. This sequence joins TRBV5-1 and TRBJ1-1, with D possibly being TRBD1 (6 bases). Germline CDR1 reads SGHRS; CDR2 reads YFSETQ. CDR3 size: 15 residues. Trimming left V 1 base short and J 3 bases short, with 13 bases between. For the CDR3, the DNA is TGCGCCAGCAGCTTGTATGCAGGGGAGTACACTGAAGCTTTCTTT. Protein sequence: CASSLYAGEYTEAFF.

Only one count was recorded for this clonotype. Sequence at one end of the junction differs from germline and may be a read error. The chain carries TRBV7-9 and TRBJ2-7; 7 bases are a match to TRBD2. The CDR3 loop spans 17 amino acids. Germline V gene sequence: CDR1 SEHNR, CDR2 FQNEAQ (reference sequence). CDR3 loop: CASSVEDLGKGGNEQYF. The DNA for the CDR3 is TGTGCCAGCAGCGTTGAAGATCTCGGGAAGGGAGGGAACGAACAGTACTTC.

This clonotype has at least ten counts. This CDR3 reads CASSLDSDRGGTGELFF. In DNA form, the CDR3 reads TGTGCCAGCAGCTTAGATTCGGACAGGGGAGGTACCGGGGAGCTGTTTTTT. This chain connects TRBV7-2 to TRBJ2-2; TRBD1 matches at 9 bases. The J segment lost 5 bases and the V segment lost 1 base, leaving 8 bases of the junction unmatched. CDR1 SGHTA and CDR2 FQGNSA come from the germline V gene. This CDR3 has 17 amino acids.

This clonotype showed up just a few times. The gene calls are TRBV29-1 and TRBJ2-7, with a weak D call TRBD2 (6 bases). Trimming took off 5 bases at V and 3 bases at J, with 17 bases between the two ends. CDR1 SQVTM and CDR2 ANQGSEA come from the germline V gene. This CDR3 is 14 amino acids long. As DNA, the CDR3 is TGCAGCGTTACCGGCGGGGTAACGTTCTACGAGCAGTACTTC. Encoded protein: CSVTGGVTFYEQYF.

The sample holds a few counts of this clonotype. The V gene is TRBV20-1, the J gene TRBJ1-3; TRBD1 might be the D (6 bases). The CDR3 has 13 residues. Germline values: CDR1 DFQATT, CDR2 SNEGSKA (reference sequence). The V end lost 3 bases, the J end lost 2 bases, and 8 bases lay between the germline ends. The CDR3 here is CSARYRAGNTIYF. The CDR3 DNA follows: TGCAGTGCTAGGTACAGGGCTGGAAACACCATATATTTT.

By share of the sample, this clonotype is medium-sized. The chain recombines TRBV5-1 with TRBJ2-2; 9 positions match TRBD2. The V segment lost 5 bases and the J segment 4 bases; nucleotides outside the gene matches: 6. This CDR3 is 15 amino acids long. The V gene's germline CDR1 is SGHRS and CDR2 YFSETQ. CDR3 amino acids: CASSHGTSSTGELFF. The CDR3 DNA sequence: TGCGCCAGCAGTCACGGGACTAGCAGCACCGGGGAGCTGTTTTTT.

This clonotype has at least ten counts. The rearrangement links TRBV3-1 to TRBJ2-1, with 8 bases fitting TRBD2. Germline V CDR1 and CDR2: LGHDT, YNNKEL (reference sequence). The CDR3 has 15 amino acids. The ends lost 3 bases at V and 4 bases at J; junction bases unmatched: 5. DNA for the CDR3: TGTGCCAGCAGCCATGGGGGACTAGTGTACAATGAGCAGTTCTTC. Encoded protein: CASSHGGLVYNEQFF.

At least ten counts were recorded for this clonotype. The J gene is TRBJ2-6, the V gene TRBV12-3 or TRBV12-4; the D is unclear. The CDR3 covers 13 residues. V was pared by 6 bases and J by 1 base, with 4 bases between. The CDR3 spells CASRHSGANVLTF. The CDR3 nucleotides read TGTGCCAGCAGGCATTCTGGGGCCAACGTCCTGACTTTC.

A few counts support this clonotype. The chain couples TRBV7-9 to TRBJ2-3, with unresolved D. CDR1 is SEHNR and CDR2 is FQNEAQ in the germline V gene (reference sequence). This CDR3 region has 12 residues. Trimming took 2 bases from V and 4 from J, leaving 4 bases between them. CDR3 DNA: TGTGCCAGCAGCTTAAGAGCAGATACGCAGTATTTT. Translation gives CASSLRADTQYF.

This chain links TRBV7-9 with TRBJ2-1; 10 nucleotides line up with TRBD2. Looked up from germline, CDR1 is SEHNR and CDR2 is FQNEAQ (reference sequence). The CDR3 is 19 residues long. Trimming at V came to 4 bases and at J to 1 base, leaving 13 bases not matched to a gene. CDR3 in amino acids: CASSSPQEASGRSYNEQFF. The CDR3 region has the DNA TGTGCCAGCAGCTCTCCTCAGGAGGCTAGCGGGAGATCCTACAATGAGCAGTTCTTC.

This sequence joins TRBV18 and TRBJ2-7; the match to TRBD1 covers 8 bases. The length of the CDR3 is 13 residues. V shed 3 bases and J 7 bases; nucleotides not matched to a gene: 5. Germline V lookup: CDR1 KGHSH, CDR2 LQKENI. CDR3 sequence reads: CASSPQGAREQYF. CDR3 in DNA: TGTGCCAGCTCACCGCAGGGGGCGCGTGAGCAGTACTTC.

The chain combines TRBV4-1 with TRBJ2-5; D is perhaps TRBD1 (5 bases). The CDR3 extends over 14 amino acids. Between the trimmed V and J ends, which lost 1 base and 5 bases, there was a span of 11 bases. CDR1 MGHRA and CDR2 YSYEKL come from the germline V gene. CDR3: CASSQAQRQETQYF. The CDR3, as DNA: TGCGCCAGCAGCCAAGCCCAAAGACAGGAGACCCAGTACTTC.

V usage is TRBV12-3 or TRBV12-4 and J usage is TRBJ2-7; possibly TRBD2 for D (5 bases). This CDR3 is built from 13 residues. Trimming took off 1 base at V and 4 bases at J, with 8 bases between the two ends. The CDR3 region is CASSLDSGYEQYF. In DNA form, the CDR3 reads TGTGCCAGCAGTTTAGATTCGGGGTACGAGCAGTACTTC.

This chain uses TRBV6-2 or TRBV6-3 with TRBJ2-5; no clear D gene. There are 13 residues in the CDR3. V lost 5 bases and J 1 base, leaving 8 bases between the germline ends. From germline, CDR1 is MNHEY and CDR2 SVGEGT. CDR3 sequence reads: CASSADFQETQYF. CDR3 bases: TGTGCCAGCAGTGCAGACTTCCAAGAGACCCAGTACTTC.

This clonotype has a count of ten or more. At one boundary the junction diverges from the germline segment, which might be a read error. V is TRBV7-7 and J is TRBJ2-2, with D possibly called TRBD1 or TRBD2 (5 bases each). The germline gives CDR1 SSHAT, CDR2 FNYEAQ (reference sequence). This CDR3 spans 17 amino acids. CDR3 residues: CASTPGTGAANTGELFF. CDR3 nucleotides: TGTGCTAGCACCCCGGGGACCGGGGCGGCGAACACCGGGGAGCTGTTTTTT. The complete variable domain, with remaining parts taken from reference TRBV7-7 and TRBJ2-2, reads GAGVSQSPRYKVTKRGQDVTLRCDPISSHATLYWYQQALGQGPEFLTYFNYEAQPDKSGLPSDRFSAERPEGSISTLTIQRTEQRDSAMYRCASTPGTGAANTGELFFGEGSRLTVL.

This clonotype has a count of ten or more. The chain combines TRBV2 with TRBJ2-3; D possibly corresponds to TRBD1 (6 bases). Germline V gene lookup returns CDR1 SNHLY and CDR2 FYNNEI. V was trimmed by 7 bases and J by 3 bases, leaving 11 bases between them. This CDR3 is built from 13 residues. The CDR3 here is CASTRGLTDTQYF. The CDR3 DNA reads TGTGCCAGCACCAGGGGTTTGACAGATACGCAGTATTTT.

This clonotype was detected only a few times. The chain is built from TRBV15 and TRBJ2-1, with 8 bases identical to TRBD2. Germline V lookup: CDR1 LNHNV, CDR2 YYDKDF (reference sequence). V dropped 8 bases and J dropped 0; count of bases not matched to a gene: 6. CDR3 length equals 15 residues. CDR3 coding DNA: TGTGCCACCCGGGGGGGCACGAGCTCCTACAATGAGCAGTTCTTC. As protein: CATRGGTSSYNEQFF.

Details on this clonotype: One end of the junction varies from germline; a read error may be responsible. The V call is TRBV6-6, the J call TRBJ1-1; possible D gene TRBD1, 5 bases. Looked up from germline, CDR1 is MNHNY and CDR2 is SVGAGI (reference sequence). This CDR3 is 16 amino acids long. CDR3 protein: CAGSYSREGWNTEAFF. The CDR3 DNA follows: TGTGCCGGCAGTTACTCGAGGGAGGGGTGGAACACGGAAGCTTTCTTT.

In the case of this clonotype: The junction differs from germline at one of its ends, possibly a read error. This chain joins TRBV5-1 and TRBJ2-1; tentative D call: TRBD1 (5 bases). The CDR3 totals 13 residues. CDR1 and CDR2 (germline): SGHRS, YFSETQ. The CDR3 here is CASSVTRGNEQFF. For the CDR3, the DNA is TGCGCTAGCAGCGTGACAAGGGGCAATGAGCAGTTCTTC.

This clonotype was recorded only once. The chain uses TRBV20-1 and TRBJ2-3, with TRBD2 matching over 10 bases. The germline gives CDR1 DFQATT, CDR2 SNEGSKA (reference sequence). V was pared by 6 bases and J by 4 bases, with 7 bases of the junction left unmatched. There are 14 residues in the CDR3. CDR3 DNA sequence: TGCAGTGCCACAGCGGGAGGGCCATCAGATACGCAGTATTTT. Its translation: CSATAGGPSDTQYF.

This clonotype appeared a single time. This chain links TRBV20-1 with TRBJ1-2, with D unresolved. The length of the CDR3 is 12 residues. Germline CDR1 reads DFQATT; CDR2 reads SNEGSKA (reference sequence). The V gene lost 5 bases and the J gene lost 8 bases, with 15 bases spanning the gap. For the CDR3, the DNA is TGCAGTGCTCCTAGGCAGAAGGAAGGCTACACCTTC. This codes for CSAPRQKEGYTF.

This chain links TRBV5-4 with TRBJ2-6; TRBD2 aligns across 14 bases. CDR1 is SGHNT, CDR2 YYREEE, per germline (reference sequence). The length of the CDR3 is 19 residues. After removal of 0 bases from V and 4 bases from J, the junction contained 6 bases not matched to a gene. The CDR3 reads CASSLVGLAGGYGANVLTF. The CDR3 DNA follows: TGTGCCAGCAGCTTGGTAGGACTAGCGGGAGGTTACGGGGCCAACGTCCTGACTTTC.